This T cell receptor (beta chain) was retrieved from a study of T cell responses to AZD1222 COVID-19 vaccine. V dropped 0 bases and J dropped 5 bases, with 11 bases sitting between them. The CDR3 length is 15 residues. Germline-derived CDR1 and CDR2 are MNHNS and SASEGT. Using immunoSEQ multiplex PCR, the repertoire was profiled, and TCRdb retains in-frame clones only, with some absent. The table lists over 110,000 clones, roughly 90% of them singletons. Sequenced material: peripheral blood, taken 28 days after the second AZD1222 dose. The genes are TRBV6-1 and TRBJ1-5; D call uncertain. The TCR comes from an adult who received the AZD1222 COVID-19 vaccine. This chain's CDR3 is CASSEAAGSYQPQHF. CDR3 DNA sequence: TGTGCCAGCAGTGAAGCCGCTGGCAGCTATCAGCCCCAGCATTTT.